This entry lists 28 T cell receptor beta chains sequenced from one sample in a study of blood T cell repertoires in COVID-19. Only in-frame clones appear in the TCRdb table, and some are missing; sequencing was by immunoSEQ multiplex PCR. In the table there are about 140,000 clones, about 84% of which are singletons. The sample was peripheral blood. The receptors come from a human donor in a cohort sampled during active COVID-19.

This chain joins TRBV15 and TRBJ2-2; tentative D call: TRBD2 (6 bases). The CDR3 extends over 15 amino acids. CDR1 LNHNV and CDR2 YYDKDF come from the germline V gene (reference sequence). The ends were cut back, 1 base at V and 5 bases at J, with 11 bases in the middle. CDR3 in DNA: TGTGCCACCAGCAGAGGGGGGGAAGGTACCGGGGAGCTGTTTTTT. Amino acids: CATSRGGEGTGELFF.

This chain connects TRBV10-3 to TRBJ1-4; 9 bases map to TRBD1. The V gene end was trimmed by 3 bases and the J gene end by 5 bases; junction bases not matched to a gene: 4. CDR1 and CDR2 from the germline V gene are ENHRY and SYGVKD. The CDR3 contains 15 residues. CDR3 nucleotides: TGTGCCATCAGTGATTCCGGGACAGGGAATGAAAAACTGTTTTTT. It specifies CAISDSGTGNEKLFF.

The CDR3 loop is CASSTKTGGNTGELFF. The CDR3 region has the DNA TGTGCCAGTAGTACTAAGACAGGGGGGAACACCGGGGAGCTGTTTTTT. This chain uses TRBV19 with TRBJ2-2; 9 bases are shared with TRBD1. The germline gives CDR1 LNHDA, CDR2 SQIVND (reference sequence). This CDR3 spans 16 amino acids. The ends lost 4 bases at V and 1 base at J; junction bases unmatched: 4. Looking up the rest from reference TRBV19 and TRBJ2-2 gives the full variable domain: DGGITQSPKYLFRKEGQNVTLSCEQNLNHDAMYWYRQDPGQGLRLIYYSQIVNDFQKGDIAEGYSVSREKKESFPLTVTSAQKNPTAFYLCASSTKTGGNTGELFFGEGSRLTVL.

The CDR3 loop reads CASSTGTGGTEAFF. CDR3 DNA: TGTGCCAGCAGCACAGGGACAGGGGGAACTGAAGCTTTCTTT. The chain has TRBV5-6 and TRBJ1-1; 11 bases map to TRBD1. V was clipped by 4 bases and J by 5 bases; unmatched bases: 4. This CDR3 has 14 amino acids. From germline, CDR1 is SGHDT and CDR2 YYEEEE.

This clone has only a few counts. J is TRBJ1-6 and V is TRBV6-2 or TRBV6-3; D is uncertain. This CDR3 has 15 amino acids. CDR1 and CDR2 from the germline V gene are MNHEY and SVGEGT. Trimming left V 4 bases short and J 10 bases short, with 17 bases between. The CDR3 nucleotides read TGTGCCAGCAGTTTGTACCCCCCCCCGGGATCACCCCTCCACTTT. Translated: CASSLYPPPGSPLHF.

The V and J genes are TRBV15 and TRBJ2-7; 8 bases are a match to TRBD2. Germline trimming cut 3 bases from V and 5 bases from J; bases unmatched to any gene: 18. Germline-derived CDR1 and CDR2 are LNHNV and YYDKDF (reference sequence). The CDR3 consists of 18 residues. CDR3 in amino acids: CATSREFAWRGVQDEQYF. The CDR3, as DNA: TGTGCCACCAGCAGGGAATTTGCCTGGCGGGGGGTTCAGGACGAGCAGTACTTC.

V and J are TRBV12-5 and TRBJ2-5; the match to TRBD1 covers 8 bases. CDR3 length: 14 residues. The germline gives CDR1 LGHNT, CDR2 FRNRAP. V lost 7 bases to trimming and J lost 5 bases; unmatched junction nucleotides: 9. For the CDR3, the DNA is TGTGCTAGTGCCAAGGGACAGGCTGGGGAGACCCAGTACTTC. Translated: CASAKGQAGETQYF.

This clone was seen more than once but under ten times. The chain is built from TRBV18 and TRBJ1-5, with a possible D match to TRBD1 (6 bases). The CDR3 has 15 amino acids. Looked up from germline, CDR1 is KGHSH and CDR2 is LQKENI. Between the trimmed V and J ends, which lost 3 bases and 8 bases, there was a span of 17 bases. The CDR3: CASSPSWGPREPQHF. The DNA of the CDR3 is TGTGCCAGCTCACCCTCCTGGGGGCCAAGGGAGCCCCAGCATTTT.

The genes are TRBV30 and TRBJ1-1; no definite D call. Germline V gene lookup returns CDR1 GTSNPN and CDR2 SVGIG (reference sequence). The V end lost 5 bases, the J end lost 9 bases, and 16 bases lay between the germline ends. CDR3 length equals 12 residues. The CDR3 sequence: CAWQVWEEKAFF. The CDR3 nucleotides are TGTGCCTGGCAGGTATGGGAGGAGAAAGCTTTCTTT. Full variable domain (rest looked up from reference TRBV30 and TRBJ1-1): SQTIHQWPATLVQPVGSPLSLECTVEGTSNPNLYWYRQAAGRGLQLLFYSVGIGQISSEVPQNLSASRPQDRQFILSSKKLLLSDSGFYLCAWQVWEEKAFFGQGTRLTVV.

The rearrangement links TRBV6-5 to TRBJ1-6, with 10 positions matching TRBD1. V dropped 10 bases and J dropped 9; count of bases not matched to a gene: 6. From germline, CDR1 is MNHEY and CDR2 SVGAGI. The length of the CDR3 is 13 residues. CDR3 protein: CATDRGFTSPLHF. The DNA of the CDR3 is TGTGCCACGGACAGGGGGTTCACTTCACCCCTCCACTTT.

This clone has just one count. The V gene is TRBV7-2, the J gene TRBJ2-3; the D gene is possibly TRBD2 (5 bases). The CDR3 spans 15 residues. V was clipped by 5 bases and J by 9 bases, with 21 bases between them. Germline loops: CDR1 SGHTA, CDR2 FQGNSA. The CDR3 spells CASSLPAMREKTQYF. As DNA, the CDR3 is TGTGCCAGCAGCCTCCCGGCTATGAGGGAGAAAACGCAGTATTTT.

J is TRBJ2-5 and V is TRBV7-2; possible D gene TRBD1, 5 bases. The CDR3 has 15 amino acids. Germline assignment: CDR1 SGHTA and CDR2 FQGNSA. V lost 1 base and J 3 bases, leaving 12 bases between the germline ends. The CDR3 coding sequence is TGTGCCAGCAGCTTAGGGGCAGGGCTCGAAGAGACCCAGTACTTC. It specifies CASSLGAGLEETQYF.

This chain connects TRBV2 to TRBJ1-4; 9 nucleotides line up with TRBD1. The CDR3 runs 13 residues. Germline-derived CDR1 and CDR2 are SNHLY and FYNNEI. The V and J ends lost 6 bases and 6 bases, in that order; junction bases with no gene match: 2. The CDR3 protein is CASSRDRDEKLFF. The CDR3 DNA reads TGTGCCAGCAGCCGGGACAGGGATGAAAAACTGTTTTTT.

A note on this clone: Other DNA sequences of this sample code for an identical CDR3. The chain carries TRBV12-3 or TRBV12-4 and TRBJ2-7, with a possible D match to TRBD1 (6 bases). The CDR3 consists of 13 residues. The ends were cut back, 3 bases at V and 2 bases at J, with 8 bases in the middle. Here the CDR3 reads CASSLAGAYEQYF. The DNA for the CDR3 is TGTGCCAGCAGTTTGGCAGGGGCCTACGAGCAGTACTTC.

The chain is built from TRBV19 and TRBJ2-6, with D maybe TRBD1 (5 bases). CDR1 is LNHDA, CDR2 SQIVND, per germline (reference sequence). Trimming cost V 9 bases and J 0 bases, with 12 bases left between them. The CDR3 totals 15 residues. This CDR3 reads CASAGLGSGANVLTF. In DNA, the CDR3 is TGTGCCAGCGCAGGGCTAGGCTCTGGGGCCAACGTCCTGACTTTC.

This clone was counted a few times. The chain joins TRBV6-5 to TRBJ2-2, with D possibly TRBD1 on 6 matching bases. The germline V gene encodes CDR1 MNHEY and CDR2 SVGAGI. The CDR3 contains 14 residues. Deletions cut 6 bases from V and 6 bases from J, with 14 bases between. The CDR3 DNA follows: TGTGCCAGCAGCGGGACAATTCGTCCCGGGGAGCTGTTTTTT. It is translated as CASSGTIRPGELFF.

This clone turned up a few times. Written as DNA, the CDR3 is TGTGCCAGCAGCCCTGGACTAGCGAAGTTTACGCAGTATTTT. Translation gives CASSPGLAKFTQYF. The V call is TRBV6-2 or TRBV6-3, the J call TRBJ2-3, with 9 bases identical to TRBD2. This CDR3 contains 14 residues. V lost 6 bases to trimming and J lost 8 bases; unmatched junction nucleotides: 9. Germline CDR1 is MNHEY and CDR2 is SVGEGT.

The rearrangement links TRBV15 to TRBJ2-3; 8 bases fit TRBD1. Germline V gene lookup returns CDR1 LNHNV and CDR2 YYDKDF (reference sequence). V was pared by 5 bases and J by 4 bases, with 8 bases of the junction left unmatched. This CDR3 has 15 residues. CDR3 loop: CATSRTGHEADTQYF. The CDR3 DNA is TGTGCCACCAGCCGGACAGGGCATGAAGCAGATACGCAGTATTTT.

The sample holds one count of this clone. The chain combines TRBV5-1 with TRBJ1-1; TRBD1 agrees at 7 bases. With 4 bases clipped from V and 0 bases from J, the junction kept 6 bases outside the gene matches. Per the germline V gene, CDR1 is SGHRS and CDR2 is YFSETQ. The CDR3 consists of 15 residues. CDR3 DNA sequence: TGCGCCAGCAGCCCAACCGGGACAGTGAACACTGAAGCTTTCTTT. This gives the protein CASSPTGTVNTEAFF.

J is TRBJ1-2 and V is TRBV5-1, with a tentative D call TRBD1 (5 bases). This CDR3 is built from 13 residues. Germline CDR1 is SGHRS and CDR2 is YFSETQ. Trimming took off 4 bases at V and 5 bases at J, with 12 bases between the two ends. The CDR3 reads CASSPGGGYGYTF. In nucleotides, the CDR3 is TGCGCCAGCAGCCCCGGGGGAGGGTATGGCTACACCTTC.

For the CDR3, the DNA is TGTGCCAGCAGTCCCCCATCTGGGGCCAACGTCCTGACTTTC. Protein product: CASSPPSGANVLTF. J is TRBJ2-6 and V is TRBV6-5; D uncertain. From germline, CDR1 is MNHEY and CDR2 SVGAGI. The CDR3 is 14 amino acids. V dropped 5 bases and J dropped 1 base, with 6 bases sitting between them.

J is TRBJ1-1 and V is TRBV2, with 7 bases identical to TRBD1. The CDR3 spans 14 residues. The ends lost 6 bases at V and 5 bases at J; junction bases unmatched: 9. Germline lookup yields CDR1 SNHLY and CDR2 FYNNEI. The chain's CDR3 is CASRAQNRGTEAFF. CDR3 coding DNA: TGTGCCAGCAGGGCCCAAAACAGGGGTACTGAAGCTTTCTTT.

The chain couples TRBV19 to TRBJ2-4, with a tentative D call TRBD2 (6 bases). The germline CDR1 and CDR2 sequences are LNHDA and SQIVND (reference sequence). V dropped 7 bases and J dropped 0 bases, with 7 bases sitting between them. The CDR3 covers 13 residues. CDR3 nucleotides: TGTGCCAGTACGGGGGTAGCCAAAAACATTCAGTACTTC. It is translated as CASTGVAKNIQYF.

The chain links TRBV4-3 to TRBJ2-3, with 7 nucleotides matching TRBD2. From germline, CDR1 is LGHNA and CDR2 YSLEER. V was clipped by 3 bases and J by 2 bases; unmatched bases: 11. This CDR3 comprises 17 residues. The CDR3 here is CASSQGTIRSHTDTQYF. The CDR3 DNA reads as TGCGCCAGCAGCCAGGGGACTATACGATCTCACACAGATACGCAGTATTTT.

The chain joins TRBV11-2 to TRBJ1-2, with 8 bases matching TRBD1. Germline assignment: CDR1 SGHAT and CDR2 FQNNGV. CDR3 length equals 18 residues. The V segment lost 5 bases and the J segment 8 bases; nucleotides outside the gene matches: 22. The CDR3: CASSNRAGTGYLGMGYTF. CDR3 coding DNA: TGTGCCAGCAGCAACCGAGCCGGGACAGGCTATCTCGGCATGGGCTACACCTTC.

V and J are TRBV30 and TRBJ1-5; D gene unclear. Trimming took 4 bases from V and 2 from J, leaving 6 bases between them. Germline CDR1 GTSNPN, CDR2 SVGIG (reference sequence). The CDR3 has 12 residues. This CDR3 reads CAWNSGNQPQHF. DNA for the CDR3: TGTGCCTGGAACAGTGGCAATCAGCCCCAGCATTTT. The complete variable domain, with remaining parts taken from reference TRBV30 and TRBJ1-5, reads SQTIHQWPATLVQPVGSPLSLECTVEGTSNPNLYWYRQAAGRGLQLLFYSVGIGQISSEVPQNLSASRPQDRQFILSSKKLLLSDSGFYLCAWNSGNQPQHFGDGTRLSIL.

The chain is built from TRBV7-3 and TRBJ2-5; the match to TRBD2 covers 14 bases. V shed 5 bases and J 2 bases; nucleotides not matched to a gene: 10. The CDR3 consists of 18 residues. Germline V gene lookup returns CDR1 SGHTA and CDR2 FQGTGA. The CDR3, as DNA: TGTGCCAGCAGCCCCGGGACTAGCGGGGGCTATCTACAAGAGACCCAGTACTTC. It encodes CASSPGTSGGYLQETQYF.

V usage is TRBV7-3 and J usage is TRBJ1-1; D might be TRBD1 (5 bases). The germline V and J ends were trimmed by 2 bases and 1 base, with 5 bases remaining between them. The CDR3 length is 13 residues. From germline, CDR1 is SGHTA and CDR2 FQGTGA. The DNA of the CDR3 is TGTGCCAGCAGCTTACAGGGGAACACTGAAGCTTTCTTT. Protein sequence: CASSLQGNTEAFF.